A single T cell receptor (beta chain) is shown here with its context. Antigen unknown. Measured with immunoSEQ multiplex PCR; TCRdb has only the in-frame clones, and not every one. The sample has fewer than 20,000 clones; about 90% are singletons. The germline V gene has CDR1 SQVTM and CDR2 ANQGSEA. The length of the CDR3 is 14 residues. V lost 1 base to trimming and J lost 2 bases, with 8 bases between them. The sample comes from a study of chemoradiotherapy in HPV16-positive cancers. Study overall: Candidate HPV-specific clones and shared TCR motifs came from a couple of HPV16-positive patients.

Study-wide findings and caveats: Non-HPV-specific T cells did not expand in tumors during treatment, whereas candidate HPV-specific clones and E7-related motifs did. In HPV16-positive patients, HPV-responsive T-cell expansion tracked better recurrence-free survival. Only a couple of HPV16-positive patients supplied the functional HPV-specificity definition.

The genes are TRBV29-1 and TRBJ1-4; D is unclear. Sequencing used blood, obtained from a patient who underwent chemoradiotherapy. The clonotype was recovered from a human donor with HPV-associated anogenital cancer. CDR3: CSVEGSKTNEKLFF. CDR3 DNA: TGCAGCGTTGAAGGGAGTAAGACTAATGAAAAACTGTTTTTT.